The 22 T cell receptor beta chains below were found in one sample sequenced in a study of blood T cells in healthy people across ages. For the second PCR, which ran for 7 to 11 cycles, a sample-barcoded 5' primer and a J-beta primer mix were used. MiXCR, run by TCRdb on the 5' RACE reads, gives a single entry per CDR3 protein. The profile shows about 970,000 distinct CDR3 sequences, 45% to 60% of them singletons. Source material: blood. The receptors shown here come from a woman aged 55-70 years in good health.

The sample holds a few counts of this clonotype. The chain carries TRBV5-1 and TRBJ2-1, with a tentative D call TRBD2 (5 bases). This CDR3 spans 14 amino acids. Germline assignment: CDR1 SGHRS and CDR2 YFSETQ. V was trimmed by 4 bases and J by 7 bases, leaving 15 bases between them. The CDR3 protein is CASSLGWAGNEQFF. CDR3 DNA: TGCGCCAGCAGCCTCGGCTGGGCGGGTAATGAGCAGTTCTTC. The full variable domain, in which reference TRBV5-1 and TRBJ2-1 provide the parts outside the CDR3, is KAGVTQTPRYLIKTRGQQVTLSCSPISGHRSVSWYQQTPGQGLQFLFEYFSETQRNKGNFPGRFSGRQFSNSRSEMNVSTLELGDSALYLCASSLGWAGNEQFFGPGTRLTVL.

This clonotype was counted a few times. The J gene is TRBJ2-5, the V gene TRBV12-3 or TRBV12-4; TRBD2 matches 10 bases. The V and J ends lost 7 bases and 4 bases, in that order; junction bases with no gene match: 9. The CDR3 spans 15 residues. CDR3 sequence reads: CASKTGTSVLETQYF. As DNA, the CDR3 is TGTGCCAGCAAAACCGGGACTAGCGTGTTAGAGACCCAGTACTTC.

This sequence joins TRBV20-1 and TRBJ1-2; no definite D call. Germline values: CDR1 DFQATT, CDR2 SNEGSKA (reference sequence). V gave up 2 bases and J gave up 2 bases, with 6 bases separating them. The CDR3 length is 12 residues. CDR3 region: CSARHINYGYTF. CDR3 nucleotide sequence: TGCAGTGCTAGACACATAAACTATGGCTACACCTTC.

This clonotype was seen more than once but under ten times. The chain combines TRBV4-1 with TRBJ2-1; no clear D. Germline V gene lookup returns CDR1 MGHRA and CDR2 YSYEKL. This CDR3 region has 16 residues. Trimming took 4 bases from V and 0 from J, leaving 13 bases between them. The CDR3 is CASSPSMAASYNEQFF. The DNA of the CDR3 is TGCGCCAGCAGCCCCTCAATGGCGGCCTCCTACAATGAGCAGTTCTTC.

The chain employs TRBV6-5 and TRBJ1-5; 7 bases align to TRBD1. Germline assignment: CDR1 MNHEY and CDR2 SVGAGI. The CDR3 contains 14 residues. V lost 6 bases and J lost 0; bases outside the gene matches: 2. CDR3 region: CASRRDSSNQPQHF. CDR3 nucleotides: TGTGCCAGCAGAAGGGACAGTAGCAATCAGCCCCAGCATTTT.

This clonotype has only a few counts. The chain joins TRBV9 to TRBJ2-3; 7 nucleotides match TRBD2. The CDR3 runs to 15 residues. Germline V CDR1 and CDR2: SGDLS, YYNGEE. Trimming removed 2 bases from V and 4 bases from J; junction bases left unmatched: 7. CDR3 region: CASSVGGGSADTQYF. CDR3 bases: TGTGCCAGCAGCGTGGGGGGAGGGTCCGCAGATACGCAGTATTTT.

This clonotype appeared many times. CDR3 nucleotide sequence: TGTGCCAGCAGCCCTAGAGAGGGGTACAGCACAGATACGCAGTATTTT. This sequence encodes CASSPREGYSTDTQYF. The chain combines TRBV7-2 with TRBJ2-3; TRBD1 or TRBD2 may be the D gene (5 bases each). Between the trimmed V and J ends, which lost 5 bases and 0 bases, there was a span of 15 bases. Per the germline V gene, CDR1 is SGHTA and CDR2 is FQGNSA. The length of the CDR3 is 16 residues.

The chain's CDR3 is CATEWTLTSGANVLTF. In nucleotides, the CDR3 is TGTGCCACCGAGTGGACCCTTACCTCTGGGGCCAACGTCCTGACTTTC. The chain is built from TRBV15 and TRBJ2-6; D remains ambiguous. Trimming left V 8 bases short and J 0 bases short, with 14 bases between. Germline V gene lookup returns CDR1 LNHNV and CDR2 YYDKDF (reference sequence). This CDR3 comprises 16 residues.

This clonotype was recorded only once. The CDR3 loop reads CSARYGLGQPQHF. The CDR3, as DNA: TGCAGTGCTCGATACGGGCTTGGCCAGCCCCAGCATTTT. This rearrangement joins TRBV20-1 to TRBJ1-5; D call uncertain. The V gene's germline CDR1 is DFQATT and CDR2 SNEGSKA (reference sequence). V was cut by 5 bases and J by 7 bases, with 15 bases left in between. The CDR3 runs to 13 residues.

The rearrangement links TRBV24-1 to TRBJ2-1; the D gene is possibly TRBD1 (6 bases). CDR1 and CDR2 (germline): KGHDR, SFDVKD. Trimming took 5 bases from V and 6 from J, leaving 19 bases between them. The CDR3 has 16 residues. The CDR3: CATSVTGQGRGNEQFF. The CDR3 DNA follows: TGTGCCACCAGTGTAACGGGGCAGGGGAGAGGCAATGAGCAGTTCTTC.

The DNA for the CDR3 is TGCGCCAGCAGCCAAGATCCCAGCGGGAGGGCCGATACGCAGTATTTT. Translated: CASSQDPSGRADTQYF. The rearrangement uses TRBV4-1 and TRBJ2-3; 10 positions agree with TRBD2. Germline values: CDR1 MGHRA, CDR2 YSYEKL. The CDR3 sequence is 16 residues long. V lost 0 bases to trimming and J lost 6 bases; unmatched junction nucleotides: 6.

In its sample, this clonotype was seen a few times. The gene calls are TRBV7-8 and TRBJ2-3; 7 positions match TRBD1. The CDR3 runs 14 residues. Looked up from germline, CDR1 is SGHVS and CDR2 is FQNEAQ. V was pared by 5 bases and J by 7 bases, with 9 bases of the junction left unmatched. The CDR3 region has the DNA TGTGCCAGCAGCACGGGACAGTTCGCCTATACGCAGTATTTT. This codes for CASSTGQFAYTQYF. Looking up the rest from reference TRBV7-8 and TRBJ2-3 gives the full variable domain: GAGVSQSPRYKVAKRGQDVALRCDPISGHVSLFWYQQALGQGPEFLTYFQNEAQLDKSGLPSDRFFAERPEGSVSTLKIQRTQQEDSAVYLCASSTGQFAYTQYFGPGTRLTVL.

The chain recombines TRBV27 with TRBJ1-2, with 7 bases aligning to TRBD1. V dropped 10 bases and J dropped 5; count of bases not matched to a gene: 19. The CDR3 extends over 16 amino acids. Germline V lookup: CDR1 MNHEY, CDR2 SMNVEV (reference sequence). CDR3 loop: CATKDRATGPFYGYTF. CDR3 in DNA: TGTGCCACCAAAGATCGGGCGACAGGGCCTTTTTATGGCTACACCTTC.

The chain has TRBV6-6 and TRBJ2-1, with 7 bases that match TRBD2. V was pared by 10 bases and J by 1 base, with 7 bases of the junction left unmatched. Germline CDR1 is MNHNY and CDR2 is SVGAGI (reference sequence). The CDR3 has 14 residues. The CDR3 DNA reads as TGTGCCACCATGCGGGGGAGGTCCTACAATGAGCAGTTCTTC. Translating gives CATMRGRSYNEQFF.

The J gene is TRBJ2-2, the V gene TRBV7-3; 7 bases agree with TRBD2. Germline assignment: CDR1 SGHTA and CDR2 FQGTGA. V was pared by 0 bases and J by 5 bases, with 3 bases of the junction left unmatched. The CDR3 is 15 amino acids. The CDR3 reads CASSLTARETGELFF. For the CDR3, the DNA is TGTGCCAGCAGCTTAACGGCGCGGGAGACCGGGGAGCTGTTTTTT.

The chain employs TRBV20-1 and TRBJ1-4, with TRBD1 matching over 7 bases. After removal of 6 bases from V and 0 bases from J, the junction contained 10 bases not matched to a gene. Germline-derived CDR1 and CDR2 are DFQATT and SNEGSKA (reference sequence). CDR3 length: 16 amino acids. CDR3: CSANPGTETTNEKLFF. For the CDR3, the DNA is TGCAGTGCGAATCCGGGGACAGAGACAACTAATGAAAAACTGTTTTTT.

This clonotype turned up a few times. The chain employs TRBV7-2 and TRBJ1-6; D is unclear. The CDR3 has 13 residues. Trimming shortened V by 8 bases and J by 7 bases, and 12 bases separated the two germline ends. Germline V gives CDR1 SGHTA, CDR2 FQGNSA. CDR3 region: CASAVGPNSPLHF. DNA for the CDR3: TGTGCCAGCGCCGTGGGCCCCAATTCACCCCTCCACTTT.

V and J are TRBV25-1 and TRBJ2-3; 7 positions agree with TRBD1. With V trimmed by 4 bases and J by 1 base, 5 bases remained unmatched. Per the germline V gene, CDR1 is MGHDK and CDR2 is SYGVNS. The length of the CDR3 is 15 residues. The CDR3 spells CASSAYGTGTDTQYF. The DNA for the CDR3 is TGTGCCAGCAGTGCGTATGGGACAGGCACAGATACGCAGTATTTT.

The CDR3 DNA is TGTGCCAGCAACCTCTTGGGACAGGGTAGACATGGCTACACCTTC. Protein: CASNLLGQGRHGYTF. V and J are TRBV28 and TRBJ1-2, with 9 positions matching TRBD1. This CDR3 is 15 amino acids long. Looked up from germline, CDR1 is MDHEN and CDR2 is SYDVKM. With V trimmed by 7 bases and J by 6 bases, 12 bases remained unmatched.

The chain recombines TRBV5-5 with TRBJ2-4, with 10 bases identical to TRBD1. The J call could be wrong; TRBJ2-7 is a better fit for the DNA end. This CDR3 contains 15 residues. Germline CDR1 SGHKS, CDR2 YYEKEE (reference sequence). Here the CDR3 DNA reads TGTGCCAGCAGCACCGGGACAGGGGCGCTCTACGAGCAGTACTTC. Its translation is CASSTGTGALYEQYF.

The chain links TRBV10-1 to TRBJ2-7; D is perhaps TRBD1 (5 bases). Germline V gene lookup returns CDR1 WNHNN and CDR2 SYGVQD (reference sequence). V was clipped by 2 bases and J by 2 bases, with 13 bases between them. There are 15 residues in the CDR3. DNA for the CDR3: TGCGCCAGCAGTGAGAGGCAGGGTCGAACCTACGAGCAGTACTTC. It is translated as CASSERQGRTYEQYF.

V gene TRBV25-1 combines with J gene TRBJ2-7; 11 nucleotides align to TRBD2. Germline loops: CDR1 MGHDK, CDR2 SYGVNS. Losses at the gene ends were 0 bases for V and 5 bases for J; bases not matched to a gene: 6. There are 16 residues in the CDR3. For the CDR3, the DNA is TGTGCCAGCAGTGAATATTCGGCTAGCGGGAGGCACGAGCAGTACTTC. It codes for CASSEYSASGRHEQYF.